Listed here are 11 T cell receptor beta chains from one sample, sequenced in a study of CD8 T cells in Susac syndrome. Random hexamers were used to reverse transcribe an amount of about 0.45 to 1 ug RNA. MiXCR, applied by TCRdb to the immunoSEQ multiplex PCR reads, yields one record per CDR3 protein. The sample gives approximately 150,000 distinct CDR3 sequences, roughly 92% of which show up once; around 0.09% is in the top ten. The source material was CD4+ T cells from PBMCs. The receptors derive from a human donor with multiple sclerosis.

V gene TRBV3-1 combines with J gene TRBJ1-2, with 9 bases lining up with TRBD1. Germline V lookup: CDR1 LGHDT, CDR2 YNNKEL (reference sequence). The junction had 4 bases not matched to a gene; V was cut back by 1 base and J by 7 bases. The CDR3 extends over 14 amino acids. CDR3 protein: CASSQGDRDGGYTF. The CDR3 DNA reads TGTGCCAGCAGCCAAGGGGACAGGGATGGTGGCTACACCTTC.

The rearrangement uses TRBV28 and TRBJ2-7; no clear D. Between the trimmed V and J ends, which lost 8 bases and 6 bases, there was a span of 17 bases. Germline V gene lookup returns CDR1 MDHEN and CDR2 SYDVKM. The CDR3 has 13 amino acids. This CDR3 is CASSLNIQREQYF. The CDR3 coding sequence is TGTGCCAGCTCGCTTAATATTCAGCGCGAGCAGTACTTC.

A few counts support this clonotype. The chain has TRBV12-3 or TRBV12-4 and TRBJ1-1; 9 bases are shared with TRBD1. This CDR3 is built from 14 residues. Trimming took 3 bases from V and 1 from J; bases not matched to a gene: 0. CDR3 sequence: CASSLDRGNTEAFF. DNA of the CDR3: TGTGCCAGCAGTTTGGACAGGGGGAACACTGAAGCTTTCTTT.

This rearrangement joins TRBV6-2 or TRBV6-3 to TRBJ2-3, with D tentatively TRBD2 (6 bases). The length of the CDR3 is 15 residues. Germline V gene sequence: CDR1 MNHEY, CDR2 SVGEGT. V was cut by 6 bases and J by 4 bases, with 17 bases left in between. CDR3 sequence: CASSRLSGKSDTQYF. In DNA, the CDR3 is TGTGCCAGCAGCCGCCTTAGCGGCAAGTCAGATACGCAGTATTTT.

V is TRBV9 and J is TRBJ2-2, with D unresolved. The germline gives CDR1 SGDLS, CDR2 YYNGEE. This CDR3 contains 16 residues. V lost 0 bases and J 1 base, leaving 10 bases between the germline ends. The CDR3 is CASSVVGQLNTGELFF. The CDR3 DNA reads TGTGCCAGCAGCGTAGTGGGCCAGTTGAACACCGGGGAGCTGTTTTTT.

This sequence joins TRBV29-1 and TRBJ1-2; perhaps TRBD1 as D (5 bases). CDR3 length: 13 residues. V gave up 6 bases and J gave up 10 bases, with 21 bases separating them. The germline gives CDR1 SQVTM, CDR2 ANQGSEA. CDR3 in amino acids: CSVGFSRDGDYTF. For the CDR3, the DNA is TGCAGCGTAGGTTTTAGTCGGGACGGGGACTACACCTTC. Full variable domain (missing parts from reference TRBV29-1 and TRBJ1-2): SAVISQKPSRDICQRGTSLTIQCQVDSQVTMMFWYRQQPGQSLTLIATANQGSEATYESGFVIDKFPISRPNLTFSTLTVSNMSPEDSSIYLCSVGFSRDGDYTFGSGTRLTVV.

This chain uses TRBV29-1 with TRBJ2-5; D gene uncertain. The CDR3 covers 13 residues. V was cut by 6 bases and J by 4 bases, with 15 bases left in between. Germline V gene data show CDR1 as SQVTM and CDR2 as ANQGSEA. The CDR3 reads CSVVKTSRETQYF. CDR3 in DNA: TGCAGCGTCGTTAAAACATCCCGAGAGACCCAGTACTTC.

The chain has TRBV3-1 and TRBJ1-2; D is possibly TRBD1 (6 bases). The CDR3 has 15 amino acids. V was shortened by 0 bases and J by 4 bases, with 12 bases between the two germline ends. The V gene's germline CDR1 is LGHDT and CDR2 YNNKEL (reference sequence). The CDR3: CASSQDVSGAYGYTF. In DNA, the CDR3 is TGTGCCAGCAGCCAAGACGTTTCGGGGGCCTATGGCTACACCTTC.

Here the CDR3 DNA reads TGTGCCAGCAGCGCCGGGACAGGGGGCCAGAGGGGAGCGGGGGCTTACAATGAGCAGTTCTTC. Translating it yields CASSAGTGGQRGAGAYNEQFF. The gene calls are TRBV12-3 or TRBV12-4 and TRBJ2-1; 12 bases are a match to TRBD1. With V trimmed by 6 bases and J by 4 bases, 22 bases remained unmatched. The CDR3 length is 21 residues.

The chain couples TRBV7-2 to TRBJ2-5; tentative D call: TRBD1 (6 bases). CDR3 size: 15 residues. Deletions cut 3 bases from V and 5 bases from J, with 16 bases between. Germline V gene lookup returns CDR1 SGHTA and CDR2 FQGNSA. The CDR3: CASSFPGRGRETQYF. Here the CDR3 DNA reads TGTGCCAGCAGCTTCCCTGGCAGGGGAAGGGAGACCCAGTACTTC.

The rearrangement joins TRBV7-2 to TRBJ1-2, with D possibly TRBD1 on 5 matching bases. V lost 0 bases and J lost 2, with 13 bases in between. The CDR3 length is 16 residues. Germline V gives CDR1 SGHTA, CDR2 FQGNSA. CDR3 nucleotides: TGTGCCAGCAGCTTAGCCGTAGTGGGGGACAACTATGGCTACACCTTC. As protein: CASSLAVVGDNYGYTF.